These 24 T cell receptor beta chains were all obtained from the same sample, sequenced in a study of human T cells and chemical hapten exposure. In TCRdb, the RACE reads were re-called with MiXCR into one record per CDR3 protein. Altogether 95,000 to 130,000 distinct CDR3 sequences are present, 9.5% to 13% being singletons, with the ten largest covering around 1.5%. Time point in this sample: patch test 1, 2 weeks after DPC sensitization. Treatment of the sample: therapeutic diphenylcyclopropenone sensitization with weekly scalp DPC. The starting material was whole blood, obtained in connection with sensitization to the hapten diphenylcyclopropenone (DPC). These receptors originate from a woman in her 50s with alopecia areata. Some clones in this sample may be carry-over from other donors' samples.

This sequence joins TRBV11-2 and TRBJ2-5; TRBD2 might be the D (5 bases). The V gene's germline CDR1 is SGHAT and CDR2 FQNNGV. This CDR3 is 16 amino acids long. V gave up 5 bases and J gave up 4 bases, with 20 bases separating them. CDR3 loop: CASSTRGAASAETQYF. The CDR3 DNA is TGTGCCAGCAGCACCCGGGGAGCGGCGTCCGCAGAGACCCAGTACTTC.

A few counts support this clonotype. The chain has TRBV20-1 and TRBJ1-4, with D maybe TRBD1 (5 bases). The V and J ends lost 5 bases and 6 bases respectively, with 10 bases between them. The CDR3 covers 12 residues. Germline V lookup: CDR1 DFQATT, CDR2 SNEGSKA (reference sequence). The CDR3 DNA is TGCAGTGCTTCAGGGAATGATGAAAAACTGTTTTTT. It codes for CSASGNDEKLFF.

This clonotype was recorded a few times. The J gene is TRBJ2-1, the V gene TRBV20-1, with 11 bases aligning to TRBD1. V trimming: 5 bases; J trimming: 3 bases; junction bases outside the gene matches: 9. This CDR3 region has 16 residues. Germline values: CDR1 DFQATT, CDR2 SNEGSKA (reference sequence). The CDR3 loop is CSASGTGGTYYNEQFF. Written as DNA, the CDR3 is TGCAGTGCTTCTGGGACAGGGGGGACCTACTACAATGAGCAGTTCTTC.

The chain recombines TRBV2 with TRBJ1-6; no firm D call. Germline V gives CDR1 SNHLY, CDR2 FYNNEI. The CDR3 is 13 amino acids. V was shortened by 7 bases and J by 7 bases, with 11 bases between the two germline ends. CDR3 in DNA: TGTGCCAGCAACCGGGTTGGGAATTCACCCCTCCACTTT. Translating gives CASNRVGNSPLHF.

The chain couples TRBV5-1 to TRBJ2-1; D gene ambiguous. CDR1 is SGHRS and CDR2 is YFSETQ in the germline V gene. Trimming cost V 0 bases and J 2 bases, with 15 bases left between them. CDR3 length: 17 amino acids. The CDR3 is CASSLDVDDYTYNEQFF. The CDR3 bases are TGCGCCAGCAGCTTGGACGTCGACGATTACACCTACAATGAGCAGTTCTTC.

This clonotype has more than one count but fewer than ten. The gene calls are TRBV5-6 and TRBJ2-2; 7 positions agree with TRBD1. V gave up 1 base and J gave up 3 bases; unmatched junction bases: 3. The CDR3 runs to 15 residues. In germline, CDR1 is SGHDT, CDR2 YYEEEE. The CDR3 DNA reads TGTGCCAGCAGCTTGACGGGACAGTACACCGGGGAGCTGTTTTTT. Its protein product is CASSLTGQYTGELFF.

This clonotype was seen at least ten times. The chain is built from TRBV18 and TRBJ2-7, with 7 bases fitting TRBD1. In germline, CDR1 is KGHSH, CDR2 LQKENI. The CDR3 totals 14 residues. V dropped 3 bases and J dropped 0; count of bases not matched to a gene: 2. This chain's CDR3 is CASSPRDSSYEQYF. The CDR3, as DNA: TGTGCCAGCTCACCTAGGGACAGCTCCTACGAGCAGTACTTC. Full variable domain (missing parts from reference TRBV18 and TRBJ2-7): NAGVMQNPRHLVRRRGQEARLRCSPMKGHSHVYWYRQLPEEGLKFMVYLQKENIIDESGMPKERFSAEFPKEGPSILRIQQVVRGDSAAYFCASSPRDSSYEQYFGPGTRLTVT.

This clonotype has more than one count but fewer than ten. The V call is TRBV21-1, the J call TRBJ2-3; the table's D call, TRBD2, was not checked against the DNA. TRBV21-1 has pseudogene status. The CDR3 totals 16 residues. CDR3 bases: TGTGCCAGATATACTAGCGGGAGTATGAGGACAGATACGCAGTATTTT. It yields the protein CARYTSGSMRTDTQYF.

This clonotype appeared many times. The chain recombines TRBV24-1 with TRBJ2-1; 10 bases align to TRBD2. This CDR3 contains 16 residues. V was clipped by 6 bases and J by 9 bases; unmatched bases: 13. The V gene's germline CDR1 is KGHDR and CDR2 SFDVKD. The CDR3 region is CATSQDLAGDRSEQFF. The CDR3 DNA sequence: TGTGCCACCAGTCAAGACCTAGCGGGGGATCGAAGTGAGCAGTTCTTC.

This clonotype was seen repeatedly, ten times or more. This sequence joins TRBV19 and TRBJ1-2; TRBD1 agrees at 9 bases. This CDR3 has 15 residues. V dropped 7 bases and J dropped 3; count of bases not matched to a gene: 9. Per the germline V gene, CDR1 is LNHDA and CDR2 is SQIVND (reference sequence). In nucleotides, the CDR3 is TGTGCCAGTATGAACAGGGGGCGCGGTGACTATGGCTACACCTTC. Amino acid sequence: CASMNRGRGDYGYTF.

This clonotype was detected a few times. The chain employs TRBV29-1 and TRBJ2-2, with 11 bases matching TRBD2. Germline lookup yields CDR1 SQVTM and CDR2 ANQGSEA. The CDR3 has 14 amino acids. V was pared by 7 bases and J by 2 bases, with 3 bases of the junction left unmatched. CDR3: CSGGTSGNTGELFF. DNA of the CDR3: TGCAGCGGTGGGACTAGCGGAAACACCGGGGAGCTGTTTTTT.

This clonotype was seen many times. The chain couples TRBV20-1 to TRBJ2-1, with TRBD2 identical over 12 bases. The germline V gene has CDR1 DFQATT and CDR2 SNEGSKA (reference sequence). This CDR3 is built from 13 residues. Germline trimming cut 6 bases from V and 8 bases from J; bases unmatched to any gene: 5. The CDR3 reads CSAVGLAGDEQFF. CDR3 nucleotides: TGCAGTGCGGTGGGACTAGCGGGCGATGAGCAGTTCTTC.

On this clonotype: A much larger clone differs from this one at a single base, so this may be a read error. The chain has TRBV6-1 and TRBJ1-1; no reliable D call. V gave up 4 bases and J gave up 0 bases, with 3 bases separating them. Germline V CDR1 and CDR2: MNHNS, SASEGT. This CDR3 comprises 12 residues. This chain's CDR3 is CASSVLNTEAFF. DNA for the CDR3: TGTGCCAGCAGTGTGCTGAACACTGAAGCTTTCTTT.

This clonotype was detected many times. This sequence joins TRBV28 and TRBJ1-2, with a tentative D call TRBD1 (5 bases). Trimming removed 5 bases from V and 6 bases from J, with 16 bases in between. The germline gives CDR1 MDHEN, CDR2 SYDVKM. The CDR3 has 14 amino acids. Here the CDR3 reads CASSKSQVPHGYTF. The DNA for the CDR3 is TGTGCCAGCAGTAAATCACAGGTACCACATGGCTACACCTTC.

This clonotype has a count of ten or more. The chain carries TRBV11-2 and TRBJ1-6; D unclear. Trimming stripped 1 base from V and 7 bases from J, with 11 bases between. Germline CDR1 SGHAT, CDR2 FQNNGV. CDR3 length: 15 amino acids. The CDR3 protein is CASSLGQNLNSPLHF. CDR3 nucleotide sequence: TGTGCCAGCAGCTTAGGGCAGAACCTAAATTCACCCCTCCACTTT. Based on the CDR3 plus reference TRBV11-2 and TRBJ1-6, the full variable domain is EAGVAQSPRYKIIEKRQSVAFWCNPISGHATLYWYQQILGQGPKLLIQFQNNGVVDDSQLPKDRFSAERLKGVDSTLKIQPAKLEDSAVYLCASSLGQNLNSPLHFGNGTRLTVT.

This clonotype was counted a few times. The chain joins TRBV29-1 to TRBJ1-3; no clear D gene. The CDR3 runs 12 residues. CDR1 is SQVTM and CDR2 is ANQGSEA in the germline V gene. The V end lost 6 bases, the J end lost 5 bases, and 11 bases lay between the germline ends. The CDR3 sequence is CSVFDNRNTIYF. CDR3 in DNA: TGCAGCGTCTTCGACAACCGAAACACCATATATTTT. Full variable domain (rest looked up from reference TRBV29-1 and TRBJ1-3): SAVISQKPSRDICQRGTSLTIQCQVDSQVTMMFWYRQQPGQSLTLIATANQGSEATYESGFVIDKFPISRPNLTFSTLTVSNMSPEDSSIYLCSVFDNRNTIYFGEGSWLTVV.

The genes are TRBV6-5 and TRBJ2-7; the match to TRBD2 covers 7 bases. J was trimmed by 7 bases and V by 6 bases; bases with no gene match: 9. The CDR3 covers 13 residues. The germline CDR1 and CDR2 sequences are MNHEY and SVGAGI. The CDR3 loop is CASRVFREGEQYF. As DNA, the CDR3 is TGTGCCAGCAGGGTCTTTAGGGAGGGAGAGCAGTACTTC.

The CDR3: CASSPTRPNEQFF. The CDR3 DNA reads TGCGCCAGCAGCCCTACCCGACCCAATGAGCAGTTCTTC. The rearrangement uses TRBV5-1 and TRBJ2-1; no definite D call. The V end lost 4 bases, the J end lost 6 bases, and 11 bases lay between the germline ends. Per the germline V gene, CDR1 is SGHRS and CDR2 is YFSETQ. The CDR3 spans 13 residues.

This clonotype was counted many times. DNA for the CDR3: TGTGCCAGCAGCCAAGTCGGGGGCTCCTACAATGAGCAGTTCTTC. This gives the protein CASSQVGGSYNEQFF. The rearrangement uses TRBV3-1 and TRBJ2-1; possibly TRBD2 for D (6 bases). CDR1 is LGHDT, CDR2 YNNKEL, per germline (reference sequence). V lost 1 base, J lost 0 bases, and 7 bases lay in between. CDR3 size: 15 residues.

This clonotype was seen many times. This rearrangement joins TRBV11-1 to TRBJ2-1; TRBD2 matches at 8 bases. The CDR3 spans 14 residues. V lost 4 bases and J lost 7; bases outside the gene matches: 6. Germline V gene data show CDR1 as SGHAT and CDR2 as FQDESV (reference sequence). The CDR3 bases are TGTGCCAGCAGCTCCCGGGGGGGTCGGAATGAGCAGTTCTTC. Its protein is CASSSRGGRNEQFF.

This clonotype was seen a few times. The chain carries TRBV20-1 and TRBJ1-2, with no clear D. The germline CDR1 and CDR2 sequences are DFQATT and SNEGSKA (reference sequence). Trimming pared 1 base from V and 3 bases from J, leaving 12 bases between. The CDR3 has 14 residues. The CDR3 DNA sequence: TGCAGTGCTAGAGCCCCCTCCCCGGACTATGGCTACACCTTC. This encodes CSARAPSPDYGYTF.

This clonotype was recorded at least ten times. V usage is TRBV7-2 and J usage is TRBJ1-4; 8 bases map to TRBD1. Germline-derived CDR1 and CDR2 are SGHTA and FQGNSA. V lost 3 bases to trimming and J lost 2 bases; unmatched junction nucleotides: 2. This CDR3 is 15 amino acids long. The CDR3 DNA is TGTGCCAGCAGCTTGCAGGGGGCCACTAATGAAAAACTGTTTTTT. It yields the protein CASSLQGATNEKLFF.

This clonotype was detected a few times. This rearrangement joins TRBV20-1 to TRBJ2-5, with TRBD2 identical over 12 bases. CDR3 length: 18 residues. The V gene's germline CDR1 is DFQATT and CDR2 SNEGSKA (reference sequence). J gave up 2 bases and V 0 bases, and 10 bases lay outside the gene matches. The CDR3 region has the DNA TGCAGTGCTAGAGACCCTAGCGGGAGGGCCGGTGGGCAAGAGACCCAGTACTTC. Its translation is CSARDPSGRAGGQETQYF.

A note on this clonotype: A much larger clonotype is one base distant, so this may be a read error. V usage is TRBV29-1 and J usage is TRBJ1-1, with a tentative D call TRBD1 (5 bases). Germline V lookup: CDR1 SQVTM, CDR2 ANQGSEA. V was clipped by 2 bases and J by 7 bases, with 11 bases between them. The CDR3 has 12 residues. This chain's CDR3 is CSVEREDIEAFF. The DNA of the CDR3 is TGCAGCGTTGAAAGGGAGGACATTGAAGCTTTCTTT.